This T cell receptor (beta chain) was identified during a study of cytomegalovirus exposure and HLA in healthy donors. The primer mix had 60 Vbeta and 13 Jbeta primers. Method: immunoSEQ multiplex PCR; TCRdb's copy keeps in-frame clones and lacks some. The table has some 65,000 clones, around 73% seen once. This CDR3 has 15 amino acids. CDR1 is SGHAT and CDR2 is FQNNGV in the germline V gene. The ends were cut back, 0 bases at V and 1 base at J, with 10 bases in the middle. Note on this clone: What it binds is not known.

Whole-study results and caveats: Investigators reported about 160 TCR beta chains as tied to cytomegalovirus.

Sequenced material: PBMCs. The gene calls are TRBV11-2 and TRBJ2-7; D possibly corresponds to TRBD2 (6 bases). This clonotype was sampled from a girl aged 10 to 17 in good health and CMV-seropositive. The CDR3 DNA reads as TGTGCCAGCAGCTTAGAATTGGCGGGATCCTACGAGCAGTACTTC. Its translation is CASSLELAGSYEQYF.